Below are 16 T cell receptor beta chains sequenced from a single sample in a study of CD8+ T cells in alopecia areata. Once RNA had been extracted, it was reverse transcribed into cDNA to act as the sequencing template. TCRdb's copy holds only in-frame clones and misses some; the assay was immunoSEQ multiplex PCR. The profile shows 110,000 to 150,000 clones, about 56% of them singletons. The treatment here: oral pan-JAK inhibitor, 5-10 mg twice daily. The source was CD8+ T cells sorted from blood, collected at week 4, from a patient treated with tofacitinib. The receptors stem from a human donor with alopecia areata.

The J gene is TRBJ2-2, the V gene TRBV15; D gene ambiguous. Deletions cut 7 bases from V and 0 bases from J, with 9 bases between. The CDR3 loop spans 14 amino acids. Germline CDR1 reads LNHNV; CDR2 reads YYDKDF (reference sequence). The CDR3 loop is CATTPQANTGELFF. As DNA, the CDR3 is TGTGCCACCACTCCTCAAGCGAACACCGGGGAGCTGTTTTTT.

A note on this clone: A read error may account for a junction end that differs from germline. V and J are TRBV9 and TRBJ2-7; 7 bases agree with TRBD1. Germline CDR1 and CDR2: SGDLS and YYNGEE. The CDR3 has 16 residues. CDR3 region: CANSAYPVTGNYEQYF. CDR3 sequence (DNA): TGTGCCAACAGCGCCTACCCCGTGACAGGGAACTACGAGCAGTACTTC.

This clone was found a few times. CDR3: CASSSTGTGESYEQYF. The CDR3, as DNA: TGTGCCAGCTCCTCGACCGGGACAGGAGAATCCTACGAGCAGTACTTC. V and J are TRBV4-2 and TRBJ2-7; 8 bases line up with TRBD1. V lost 8 bases, J lost 1 base, and 13 bases stayed unmatched. Per germline, CDR1 LGHNA and CDR2 YNFKEQ. This CDR3 has 16 amino acids.

The CDR3 spells CASSPGTGGGLAGELFF. As DNA, the CDR3 is TGTGCCAGCAGCCCTGGGACAGGGGGCGGGTTGGCCGGGGAGCTGTTTTTT. The chain joins TRBV9 to TRBJ2-2; 12 nucleotides agree with TRBD1. This CDR3 contains 17 residues. Trimming at V came to 4 bases and at J to 6 bases, leaving 10 bases not matched to a gene. The V gene's germline CDR1 is SGDLS and CDR2 YYNGEE.

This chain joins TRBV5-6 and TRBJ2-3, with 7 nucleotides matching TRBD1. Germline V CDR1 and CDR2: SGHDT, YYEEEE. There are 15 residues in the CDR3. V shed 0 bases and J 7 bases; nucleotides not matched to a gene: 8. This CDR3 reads CASSLGDSIPYTQYF. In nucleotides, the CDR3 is TGTGCCAGCAGCTTGGGGGACAGCATACCGTATACGCAGTATTTT.

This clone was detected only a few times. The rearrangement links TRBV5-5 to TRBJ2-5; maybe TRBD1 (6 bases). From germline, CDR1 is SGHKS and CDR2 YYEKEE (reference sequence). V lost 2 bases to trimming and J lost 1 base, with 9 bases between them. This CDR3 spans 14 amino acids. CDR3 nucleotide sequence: TGTGCCAGCAGCTTTCTAGGGGGCCAAGAGACCCAGTACTTC. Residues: CASSFLGGQETQYF.

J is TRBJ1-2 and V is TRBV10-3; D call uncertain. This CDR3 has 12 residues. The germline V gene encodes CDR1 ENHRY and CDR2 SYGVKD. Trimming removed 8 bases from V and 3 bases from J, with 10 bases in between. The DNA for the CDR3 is TGTGCCATCGGAGACGGAGACTATGGCTACACCTTC. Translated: CAIGDGDYGYTF.

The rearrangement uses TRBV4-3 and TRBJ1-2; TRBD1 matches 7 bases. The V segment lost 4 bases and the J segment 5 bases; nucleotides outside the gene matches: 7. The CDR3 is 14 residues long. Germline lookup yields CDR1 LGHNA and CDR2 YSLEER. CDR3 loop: CASSPRDSSYGYTF. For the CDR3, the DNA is TGCGCCAGCAGCCCCCGGGACAGTTCTTATGGCTACACCTTC.

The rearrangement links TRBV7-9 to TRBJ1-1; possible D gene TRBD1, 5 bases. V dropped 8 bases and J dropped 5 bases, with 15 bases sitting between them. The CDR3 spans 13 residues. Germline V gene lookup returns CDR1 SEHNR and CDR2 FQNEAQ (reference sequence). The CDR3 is CASGGGERTEAFF. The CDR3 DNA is TGTGCCAGCGGTGGAGGGGAAAGAACTGAAGCTTTCTTT.

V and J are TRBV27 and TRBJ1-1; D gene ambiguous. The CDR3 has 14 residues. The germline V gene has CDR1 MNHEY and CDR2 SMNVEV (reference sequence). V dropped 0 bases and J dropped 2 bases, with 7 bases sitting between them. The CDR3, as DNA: TGTGCCAGCAGTTTATCTTCAGCCAACACTGAAGCTTTCTTT. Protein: CASSLSSANTEAFF.

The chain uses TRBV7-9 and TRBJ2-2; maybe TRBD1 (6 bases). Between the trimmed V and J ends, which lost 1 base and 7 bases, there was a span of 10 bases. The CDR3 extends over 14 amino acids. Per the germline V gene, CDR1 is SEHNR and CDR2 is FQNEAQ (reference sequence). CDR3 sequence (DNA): TGTGCCAGCAGCTTAGAGGGGGAGAACGGGGAGCTGTTTTTT. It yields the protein CASSLEGENGELFF.

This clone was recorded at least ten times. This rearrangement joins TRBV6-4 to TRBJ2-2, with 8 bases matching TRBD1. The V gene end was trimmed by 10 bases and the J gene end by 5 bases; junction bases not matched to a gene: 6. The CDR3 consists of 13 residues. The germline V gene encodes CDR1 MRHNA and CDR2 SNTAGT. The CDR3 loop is CATGTGGTGELFF. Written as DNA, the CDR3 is TGTGCCACCGGGACAGGTGGTACCGGGGAGCTGTTTTTT.

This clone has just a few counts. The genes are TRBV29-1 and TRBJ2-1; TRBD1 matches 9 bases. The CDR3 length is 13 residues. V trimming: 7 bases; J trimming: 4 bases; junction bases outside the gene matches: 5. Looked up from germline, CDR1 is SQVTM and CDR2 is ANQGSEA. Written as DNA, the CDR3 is TGCAGCGGGCGGACAGGGGTTTACAATGAGCAGTTCTTC. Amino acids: CSGRTGVYNEQFF.

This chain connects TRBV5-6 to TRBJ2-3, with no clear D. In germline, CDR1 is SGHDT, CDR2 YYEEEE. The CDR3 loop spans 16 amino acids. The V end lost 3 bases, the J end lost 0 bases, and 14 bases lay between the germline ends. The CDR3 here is CASSSGLGFSTDTQYF. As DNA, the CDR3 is TGTGCCAGCAGCTCTGGGCTAGGGTTTAGCACAGATACGCAGTATTTT. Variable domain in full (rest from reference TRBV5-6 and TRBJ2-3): DAGVTQSPTHLIKTRGQQVTLRCSPKSGHDTVSWYQQALGQGPQFIFQYYEEEERQRGNFPDRFSGHQFPNYSSELNVNALLLGDSALYLCASSSGLGFSTDTQYFGPGTRLTVL.

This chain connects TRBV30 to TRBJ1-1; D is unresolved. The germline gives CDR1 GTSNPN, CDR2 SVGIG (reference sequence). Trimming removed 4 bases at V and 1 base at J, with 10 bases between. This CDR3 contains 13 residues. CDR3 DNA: TGTGCCTGGAACTTAATTGGGAACACTGAAGCTTTCTTT. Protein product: CAWNLIGNTEAFF.

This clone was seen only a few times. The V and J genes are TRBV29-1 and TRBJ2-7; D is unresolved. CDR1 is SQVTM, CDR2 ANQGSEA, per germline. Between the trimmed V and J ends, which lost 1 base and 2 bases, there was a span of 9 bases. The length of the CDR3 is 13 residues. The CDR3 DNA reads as TGCAGCGTTGAAGGGGGTGTAGCCTACGAGCAGTACTTC. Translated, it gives CSVEGGVAYEQYF.